This TCR beta chain is drawn from a study of naive and memory T cell subsets listed by TCRdb under 2017. Background for the entire study: An open-source, UMI-based TCR alpha and beta sequencing pipeline was applied to sorted naive and memory peripheral blood T cell subsets. IgG serology results and the functional CMV T cell responses were in complete agreement. RNA was DNase-treated and reverse transcribed with TCR constant-region primers, mostly using SuperScript III.

Germline trimming amounts to 3 bases on V and 6 bases on J, with 3 as the count of junction bases outside the gene matches. The germline V gene (reference sequence) provides CDR1 LGHDT and CDR2 YNNKEL. The CDR3 sequence holds 14 residues, the cysteine and phenylalanine included. Only the CDR3 portion is preserved as DNA: 42 bases, with reading frame beginning at the first base. This clonotype was found a few times. No antigen is known for it. It has no much larger one-base neighbor in the sample; base qualities were not kept. From the second PCR step on, the TCR alpha and beta chain libraries were amplified in separate reactions. To determine each donor's CMV status, fresh PBMCs were stimulated overnight with CMV viral lysate, and IFNgamma production from CD4+ T cells was then assessed. Miltenyi beads were used first to positively select CD4 T cells, and CD8 T cells were then positively selected from the CD4-negative fraction. After staining for CD3, CD4, CD8, CD45RA, CD27 and a live/dead dye, cells were sorted on a BD Aria II into four subsets based on CD45RA and CD27. Blood was obtained from a few healthy volunteers, and the blood from each volunteer was fractionated into CD4 and CD8 T cells and subsequently into four differentiation subsets. Approximately 120 ml of peripheral blood was collected from each donor, and PBMC were isolated by Ficoll-Paque PLUS density-gradient centrifugation. Sorted cells were lysed in RLT buffer, and RNA was extracted with a Qiagen RNeasy kit and stored at -80°C.

Broad study findings and their caveats: No ground truth was available to validate the repertoire findings for the naive and memory subsets. After error correction, over 90% of naive TCR sequences appeared only once, giving much steeper abundance distributions than memory subsets. Each clonotype was defined as a single alpha or beta chain sequence rather than as a paired alpha/beta receptor. A power law was followed by TCR abundance, with an exponent that differed between naive and memory subsets but was consistent across the three individuals. RNA-based TCR counts may be influenced by expression changes linked to T cell activation and differentiation. In both CD4 and CD8 cells, a rise in Gini index and a fall in Shannon and inverse Simpson diversity were observed from naive through CM, EM and EMRA.

The library was made by UMI-ligation and nested PCR. The beta constant-region primer consisted of an equimolar mixture of two oligonucleotides that together covered TRBC1 and TRBC2. The ligated cDNA went through four rounds of PCR with nested alpha and beta constant-region primers together with the SP2 primer. T4 RNA ligase 1 ligated a single-stranded oligonucleotide carrying the SP2 primer and a 12-nucleotide UMI to the cDNA 3' end. Incubation of the ligation reaction was carried out at 16 degrees C for 20-24 hours. PCR2 was typically performed as a SYBR Green qPCR and was stopped at a predetermined threshold so that over-amplification was prevented. Agencourt AMPure XP magnetic beads were used for all purifications after the first. Library quantification was done by Qubit, followed by a TapeStation check on which the main peak was expected at around 650 bp. Sequencing of the pooled libraries was done on an Illumina MiSeq using v2 2x251 paired-end kits, which typically yielded roughly 1-2.1 million reads per sample. Each sample library was pooled at 4 nM, and roughly 4.5-7.5% PhiX was included to improve cluster recognition. Per the authors' processing: V and J genes were assigned to Demultiplexor-processed FASTQ reads by Decombinator through tag matching, with a single base-pair mismatch being allowed. By using UMIs, Collapsinator corrected both sequencing errors and the frequency errors caused by PCR heterogeneity. TCRs were translated and CDR3s were extracted from the conserved cysteine to the FGXG phenylalanine by CDR3Translator, with non-productive sequences being flagged. Gini, Shannon entropy and inverse Simpson indices were computed after subsampling the repertoires to the same number of UMI-defined TCRs. Clonotype abundance distributions were fitted to a power law by maximum likelihood within the linear range. Similar UMI counts, unique TCR numbers and clonal distributions were obtained with the pipeline and with MIGEC on one naive CD8 sample. The repertoires were searched for some 7,300 CMV-associated CDR3 sequences that had been compiled from VDJdb and a published dataset. TCRdb applied fastp at Q25 and MiXCR to the public reads, then kept only in-frame beta chains. Under each unique CDR3 protein, matching rows form one entry showing the most common genes and DNA. The V and J calls here are based on TCRdb, not the publication. The sample data list over 100,000 distinct CDR3 sequences, and 35% to 40% of these were observed just once. Approximately 0.87% of the sample is in the top ten clones.

This sequence originates from a human donor in good health. The sequencing input was central memory CD4+ T cells from blood. What this sample's cell subset or site label stands for: central memory, CD45RA- CD27+. Rearrangement joined TRBV3-1 to TRBJ2-1; 9 central nucleotides agree with TRBD1. The CDR3 in this case is CASSQQTGGNEQFF. The DNA is as follows: TGTGCCAGCAGCCAGCAGACAGGGGGCAATGAGCAGTTCTTC.